This TCR beta chain was profiled in a study of blood T cell repertoires in COVID-19. Study at large: COVID-19 samples collected from the United States, Italy and Spain covered acute and convalescent phases. The analysed material was cDNA or gDNA that came from T cells, B-cell-depleted T cells, or PBMCs.

V lost 4 bases to trimming and J lost 3 bases, with 16 bases between them. This CDR3 is built from 16 residues. CDR1 is SGHRS, CDR2 YFSETQ, per germline. Original analysis: Using reference gene primer amplification, nucleated cell counts were estimated. Produced via immunoSEQ multiplex PCR; TCRdb's table is partial and in-frame only. That table gives V, J and clone size, and the DNA gave D and trimming. The table has roughly 100,000 clones, roughly nine tenths seen once; the top ten hold roughly 5%. The V and J genes are TRBV5-1 and TRBJ2-2; the D gene is possibly TRBD2 (6 bases). The sequencing input was peripheral blood. The receptor was isolated from a human donor in a cohort sampled during active COVID-19. CDR3 sequence (DNA): TGCGCCAGCAGCCCTCGACTAGGCCGGGACACCGGGGAGCTGTTTTTT. Protein: CASSPRLGRDTGELFF.